The 32 T cell receptor beta chains below come from one sample, sequenced in a study of OX40 agonist ivuxolimab in advanced cancers. Clones were read by immunoSEQ multiplex PCR, and TCRdb kept only the in-frame ones, dropping some. The data contain about 78,000 clones, 92% of them singletons. Material: CD4+ or CD8+ T cells sorted from blood, obtained in a trial of the OX40 agonist ivuxolimab. The receptors were gathered from an adult with an advanced solid tumor such as melanoma, head and neck, liver or kidney cancer.

The chain has TRBV18 and TRBJ1-1; the match to TRBD1 covers 8 bases. The germline gives CDR1 KGHSH, CDR2 LQKENI. This CDR3 is 16 amino acids long. After removal of 1 base from V and 2 bases from J, the junction contained 6 bases not matched to a gene. The CDR3 region is CASSPRGQGLNTEAFF. The CDR3, as DNA: TGTGCCAGCTCACCACGTGGACAGGGCCTTAACACTGAAGCTTTCTTT. Full variable domain (outside the CDR3, taken from reference TRBV18 and TRBJ1-1): NAGVMQNPRHLVRRRGQEARLRCSPMKGHSHVYWYRQLPEEGLKFMVYLQKENIIDESGMPKERFSAEFPKEGPSILRIQQVVRGDSAAYFCASSPRGQGLNTEAFFGQGTRLTVV.

The chain couples TRBV9 to TRBJ2-5; no firm D call. The CDR3 length is 13 residues. V gave up 3 bases and J gave up 5 bases, with 11 bases separating them. Germline V gives CDR1 SGDLS, CDR2 YYNGEE. The CDR3: CASSARPYETQYF. CDR3 coding DNA: TGTGCCAGCAGCGCGCGCCCTTACGAGACCCAGTACTTC. The full variable domain, completed using reference TRBV9 and TRBJ2-5, is DSGVTQTPKHLITATGQRVTLRCSPRSGDLSVYWYQQSLDQGLQFLIQYYNGEERAKGNILERFSAQQFPDLHSELNLSSLELGDSALYFCASSARPYETQYFGPGTRLLVL.

This clone was found once. CDR3 loop: CANPLRTGCNQPQHF. CDR3 in DNA: TGTGCCAACCCGCTCCGAACAGGGTGTAATCAGCCCCAGCATTTT. The chain joins TRBV25-1 to TRBJ1-5; a weak D match, TRBD1 (6 bases). With 10 bases removed from V and 4 bases from J, the gap between germline ends came to 20 bases. This CDR3 has 15 amino acids. Per germline, CDR1 MGHDK and CDR2 SYGVNS. Supplemented by reference TRBV25-1 and TRBJ1-5, the full variable domain reads EADIYQTPRYLVIGTGKKITLECSQTMGHDKMYWYQQDPGMELHLIHYSYGVNSTEKGDLSSESTVSRIRTEHFPLTLESARPSHTSQYLCANPLRTGCNQPQHFGDGTRLSIL.

The chain couples TRBV7-8 to TRBJ2-7; TRBD2 aligns across 15 bases. The germline gives CDR1 SGHVS, CDR2 FQNEAQ. Germline trimming cut 4 bases from V and 1 base from J; bases unmatched to any gene: 5. The CDR3 sequence is 17 residues long. CDR3 protein: CASSSGLAGGLSYEQYF. Here the CDR3 DNA reads TGTGCCAGCAGCTCGGGACTAGCGGGGGGTCTTTCCTACGAGCAGTACTTC.

A note on this clone: This CDR3 is also generated by other DNA sequences in the sample. This sequence joins TRBV6-5 and TRBJ1-2; D perhaps matches TRBD1 (6 bases). V lost 5 bases to trimming and J lost 7 bases, with 8 bases between them. The CDR3 consists of 11 residues. Germline V gene sequence: CDR1 MNHEY, CDR2 SVGAGI. The CDR3 region has the DNA TGTGCCAGCAGTCCAGGGGCTGGCTACACCTTC. This encodes CASSPGAGYTF.

The count of this clone is one. The chain recombines TRBV30 with TRBJ1-2, with a possible D match to TRBD1 (5 bases). The CDR3 runs 13 residues. Germline CDR1 GTSNPN, CDR2 SVGIG (reference sequence). V lost 3 bases and J 8 bases, leaving 16 bases between the germline ends. CDR3 in DNA: TGTGCCTGGAGCCCTCGGGGGACTAGAGGCTACACCTTC. Amino acids: CAWSPRGTRGYTF.

This rearrangement joins TRBV27 to TRBJ2-5; the D gene is possibly TRBD1 (6 bases). Deletions cut 6 bases from V and 4 bases from J, with 21 bases between. CDR1 is MNHEY, CDR2 SMNVEV, per germline (reference sequence). This CDR3 comprises 16 residues. The CDR3 region has the DNA TGTGCCAGCAGGGGGGCCCTCTATAGGGGGAGAGAGACCCAGTACTTC. This translates into CASRGALYRGRETQYF.

The chain couples TRBV6-6 to TRBJ1-1; D is possibly TRBD1 (6 bases). Per the germline V gene, CDR1 is MNHNY and CDR2 is SVGAGI (reference sequence). V was trimmed by 5 bases and J by 5 bases, leaving 21 bases between them. CDR3 size: 16 residues. The CDR3 loop reads CASSPNAKAQGTEAFF. For the CDR3, the DNA is TGTGCCAGCAGTCCCAACGCGAAAGCCCAGGGGACTGAAGCTTTCTTT.

The chain uses TRBV19 and TRBJ1-5; D is ambiguous. The CDR3 runs to 12 residues. Germline CDR1 is LNHDA and CDR2 is SQIVND (reference sequence). Trimming stripped 3 bases from V and 7 bases from J, with 7 bases between. CDR3 coding DNA: TGTGCCAGTAGTATTCATTCCCAGCCCCAGCATTTT. Protein sequence: CASSIHSQPQHF.

The chain combines TRBV7-2 with TRBJ2-7; TRBD2 matches at 7 bases. J gave up 5 bases and V 2 bases, and 9 bases lay outside the gene matches. The CDR3 contains 15 residues. Per the germline V gene, CDR1 is SGHTA and CDR2 is FQGNSA. The CDR3 DNA is TGTGCCAGCAGCTTAACGCCGGGGGGTGGGAACGAGCAGTACTTC. It yields the protein CASSLTPGGGNEQYF.

The chain couples TRBV29-1 to TRBJ1-1; D is unresolved. The CDR3 covers 15 residues. Trimming stripped 0 bases from V and 2 bases from J, with 13 bases between. The germline V gene encodes CDR1 SQVTM and CDR2 ANQGSEA. CDR3 residues: CSVEDLTGFNTEAFF. Here the CDR3 DNA reads TGCAGCGTTGAAGATTTGACGGGGTTTAACACTGAAGCTTTCTTT.

The chain joins TRBV6-6 to TRBJ1-4, with 9 bases that match TRBD1. The length of the CDR3 is 14 residues. The ends lost 6 bases at V and 8 bases at J; junction bases unmatched: 7. The germline V gene encodes CDR1 MNHNY and CDR2 SVGAGI (reference sequence). The CDR3 loop reads CASSEGQGWEKLFF. The CDR3 DNA sequence: TGTGCCAGCAGCGAGGGACAGGGTTGGGAAAAACTGTTTTTT.

The V call is TRBV7-9, the J call TRBJ1-2; a weak D match, TRBD1 (5 bases). V lost 5 bases, J lost 2 bases, and 9 bases lay in between. The CDR3 length is 13 residues. Per germline, CDR1 SEHNR and CDR2 FQNEAQ (reference sequence). The CDR3 loop is CASSPQVNYGYTF. For the CDR3, the DNA is TGTGCCAGCAGCCCACAGGTGAACTATGGCTACACCTTC.

The chain has TRBV5-1 and TRBJ1-2; D perhaps matches TRBD1 (6 bases). The CDR3 runs to 14 residues. The germline V gene has CDR1 SGHRS and CDR2 YFSETQ. Trimming left V 0 bases short and J 2 bases short, with 8 bases between. CDR3 coding DNA: TGCGCCAGCAGCTTGGACAGGGCGAACTATGGCTACACCTTC. As protein: CASSLDRANYGYTF.

This clone was detected only once. For the CDR3, the DNA is TGTGCCAGAGGGGGTGTTGGGACAGTGAACACTGAAGCTTTCTTT. Its protein product is CARGGVGTVNTEAFF. The chain links TRBV2 to TRBJ1-1; 7 bases are a match to TRBD1. Germline V lookup: CDR1 SNHLY, CDR2 FYNNEI. V shed 9 bases and J 0 bases; nucleotides not matched to a gene: 10. This CDR3 spans 15 amino acids.

Written as DNA, the CDR3 is TGCGCCAGCAGCCTCCAGTGGACCATCGGGCCCCAGCATTTT. Translation: CASSLQWTIGPQHF. The V gene is TRBV4-1, the J gene TRBJ1-5; D not resolved. CDR3 size: 14 residues. V dropped 4 bases and J dropped 9 bases, with 16 bases sitting between them. Per germline, CDR1 MGHRA and CDR2 YSYEKL.

The V call is TRBV7-6, the J call TRBJ2-7; maybe TRBD1 (6 bases). V lost 5 bases and J 5 bases, leaving 16 bases between the germline ends. Germline lookup yields CDR1 SGHVS and CDR2 FNYEAQ. The CDR3 totals 14 residues. CDR3 region: CASSLGQWADEQYF. In DNA form, the CDR3 reads TGTGCCAGCAGCCTCGGACAGTGGGCGGACGAGCAGTACTTC. The whole variable domain, filled in from reference TRBV7-6 and TRBJ2-7, reads GAGVSQSPRYKVTKRGQDVALRCDPISGHVSLYWYRQALGQGPEFLTYFNYEAQQDKSGLPNDRFSAERPEGSISTLTIQRTEQRDSAMYRCASSLGQWADEQYFGPGTRLTVT.

The chain carries TRBV18 and TRBJ2-7; TRBD1 is a possible D gene (5 bases). Looked up from germline, CDR1 is KGHSH and CDR2 is LQKENI. V dropped 3 bases and J dropped 4 bases, with 13 bases sitting between them. This CDR3 has 14 residues. CDR3: CASSPGQGWYEQYF. For the CDR3, the DNA is TGTGCCAGCTCACCGGGGCAGGGTTGGTACGAGCAGTACTTC.

The chain uses TRBV10-1 and TRBJ1-1, with 9 bases aligning to TRBD1. V dropped 6 bases and J dropped 3; count of bases not matched to a gene: 8. CDR1 WNHNN and CDR2 SYGVQD come from the germline V gene (reference sequence). The CDR3 runs 15 residues. CDR3 in amino acids: CASRDGQGRDTEAFF. CDR3 nucleotides: TGCGCCAGCAGGGATGGACAGGGGAGGGACACTGAAGCTTTCTTT.

This rearrangement joins TRBV5-6 to TRBJ1-2; perhaps TRBD1 as D (5 bases). Per germline, CDR1 SGHDT and CDR2 YYEEEE. The CDR3 covers 12 residues. V was shortened by 0 bases and J by 11 bases, with 11 bases between the two germline ends. The CDR3 sequence is CASSLEGTRYTF. Here the CDR3 DNA reads TGTGCCAGCAGCTTGGAAGGGACGCGATACACCTTC.

The V call is TRBV5-8, the J call TRBJ1-4; D is ambiguous. The CDR3 loop spans 15 amino acids. Germline V gene sequence: CDR1 SGHTS, CDR2 YDEGEE. Trimming took off 0 bases at V and 5 bases at J, with 11 bases between the two ends. The DNA for the CDR3 is TGTGCCAGCAGCTTGGGTGGGAGTTTCAATGAAAAACTGTTTTTT. The encoded protein is CASSLGGSFNEKLFF.

This clone was seen just once. This chain joins TRBV19 and TRBJ2-1; D unresolved. CDR1 and CDR2 (germline): LNHDA, SQIVND (reference sequence). The CDR3 contains 17 residues. V lost 1 base and J 0 bases, leaving 13 bases between the germline ends. This CDR3 reads CASSIAGYLSSYNEQFF. Here the CDR3 DNA reads TGTGCCAGTAGTATAGCTGGCTACCTAAGCTCCTACAATGAGCAGTTCTTC.

V usage is TRBV4-1 and J usage is TRBJ1-1; TRBD1 agrees at 7 bases. This CDR3 has 16 amino acids. Germline V gene sequence: CDR1 MGHRA, CDR2 YSYEKL. V gave up 1 base and J gave up 6 bases; unmatched junction bases: 11. The CDR3 spells CASSQAVAGGDPEAFF. The CDR3 DNA sequence: TGCGCCAGCAGCCAAGCCGTCGCAGGGGGGGATCCTGAAGCTTTCTTT.

This chain's CDR3 is CASSLTPSGGDTQYF. The CDR3 nucleotides are TGTGCCAGCAGCCTGACTCCTAGCGGGGGTGATACGCAGTATTTT. The V gene is TRBV9, the J gene TRBJ2-3; 10 nucleotides line up with TRBD2. The germline CDR1 and CDR2 sequences are SGDLS and YYNGEE. Unmatched junction bases numbered 8, after V lost 4 bases and J lost 6 bases. The CDR3 loop spans 15 amino acids.

The J gene is TRBJ1-3, the V gene TRBV15; D gene ambiguous. CDR3 size: 16 residues. With 0 bases removed from V and 0 bases from J, the gap between germline ends came to 9 bases. The germline gives CDR1 LNHNV, CDR2 YYDKDF (reference sequence). The DNA for the CDR3 is TGTGCCACCAGCAGAGATGAGGAGAACTCTGGAAACACCATATATTTT. Protein product: CATSRDEENSGNTIYF.

V gene TRBV5-4 combines with J gene TRBJ2-3; 8 bases agree with TRBD1. J gave up 5 bases and V 4 bases, and 12 bases lay outside the gene matches. The CDR3 is made up of 16 amino acids. The germline V gene has CDR1 SGHNT and CDR2 YYREEE (reference sequence). This CDR3 is CASSPRCDRGGDTQYF. Here the CDR3 DNA reads TGTGCCAGCAGCCCCCGGTGCGACAGGGGAGGAGATACGCAGTATTTT. Together with reference TRBV5-4 and TRBJ2-3, the CDR3 gives the full variable domain: ETGVTQSPTHLIKTRGQQVTLRCSSQSGHNTVSWYQQALGQGPQFIFQYYREEENGRGNFPPRFSGLQFPNYSSELNVNALELDDSALYLCASSPRCDRGGDTQYFGPGTRLTVL.

This chain links TRBV5-1 with TRBJ2-3, with a tentative D call TRBD2 (7 bases). Trimming left V 6 bases short and J 0 bases short, with 23 bases between. The length of the CDR3 is 18 residues. Germline V CDR1 and CDR2: SGHRS, YFSETQ. This CDR3 reads CASTSLPWGRGSTDTQYF. The CDR3 bases are TGCGCCAGCACCTCACTACCGTGGGGGCGGGGGAGCACAGATACGCAGTATTTT.

This sequence joins TRBV7-6 and TRBJ2-7; the D gene is possibly TRBD1 (6 bases). V lost 3 bases to trimming and J lost 7 bases, with 16 bases between them. This CDR3 comprises 14 residues. In germline, CDR1 is SGHVS, CDR2 FNYEAQ. The CDR3: CASSFYTGLGEQYF. CDR3 coding DNA: TGTGCCAGCAGCTTTTACACAGGGCTGGGGGAGCAGTACTTC.

V usage is TRBV5-1 and J usage is TRBJ1-2; 10 bases align to TRBD1. Germline loops: CDR1 SGHRS, CDR2 YFSETQ. The CDR3 is 15 residues long. The ends lost 4 bases at V and 4 bases at J; junction bases unmatched: 7. The CDR3 DNA sequence: TGCGCCAGCAGCGAGCCGGGACAGGGGACCTATGGCTACACCTTC. Its translation: CASSEPGQGTYGYTF.

This clone was seen a single time. The V gene is TRBV7-2, the J gene TRBJ1-1; D gene ambiguous. Deletions cut 5 bases from V and 5 bases from J, with 12 bases between. This CDR3 region has 13 residues. CDR1 is SGHTA and CDR2 is FQGNSA in the germline V gene. The DNA for the CDR3 is TGTGCCAGCAGCCTCGGACTGAGAACTGAAGCTTTCTTT. Translated: CASSLGLRTEAFF.

V gene TRBV18 combines with J gene TRBJ1-1, with no clear D. This CDR3 comprises 13 residues. Trimming took off 4 bases at V and 1 base at J, with 7 bases between the two ends. From germline, CDR1 is KGHSH and CDR2 LQKENI. The CDR3 sequence is CASSQNENTEAFF. The CDR3 DNA reads TGTGCCAGCTCACAGAATGAGAACACTGAAGCTTTCTTT. The full variable domain, with the rest looked up from reference TRBV18 and TRBJ1-1, is NAGVMQNPRHLVRRRGQEARLRCSPMKGHSHVYWYRQLPEEGLKFMVYLQKENIIDESGMPKERFSAEFPKEGPSILRIQQVVRGDSAAYFCASSQNENTEAFFGQGTRLTVV.

The CDR3 spells CASSRGQDQETQYF. CDR3 sequence (DNA): TGTGCCAGTAGTAGGGGACAGGACCAAGAGACCCAGTACTTC. V gene TRBV19 combines with J gene TRBJ2-5, with 8 bases identical to TRBD1. The V gene end was trimmed by 4 bases and the J gene end by 0 bases; junction bases not matched to a gene: 1. Germline V gene data show CDR1 as LNHDA and CDR2 as SQIVND (reference sequence). The CDR3 length is 14 residues.